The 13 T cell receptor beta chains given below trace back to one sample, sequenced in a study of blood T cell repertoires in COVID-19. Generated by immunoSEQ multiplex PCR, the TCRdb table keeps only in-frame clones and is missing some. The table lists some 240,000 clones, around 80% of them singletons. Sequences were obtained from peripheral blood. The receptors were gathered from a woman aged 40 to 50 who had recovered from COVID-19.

The CDR3 loop is CASSLGQQGDNEQFF. DNA of the CDR3: TGTGCCAGCAGCTTAGGGCAACAGGGGGACAATGAGCAGTTCTTC. The chain links TRBV7-6 to TRBJ2-1; 8 bases fit TRBD1. CDR1 and CDR2 (germline): SGHVS, FNYEAQ. Trimming at V came to 1 base and at J to 5 bases, leaving 4 bases not matched to a gene. The CDR3 length is 15 residues. Supplemented by reference TRBV7-6 and TRBJ2-1, the full variable domain reads GAGVSQSPRYKVTKRGQDVALRCDPISGHVSLYWYRQALGQGPEFLTYFNYEAQQDKSGLPNDRFSAERPEGSISTLTIQRTEQRDSAMYRCASSLGQQGDNEQFFGPGTRLTVL.

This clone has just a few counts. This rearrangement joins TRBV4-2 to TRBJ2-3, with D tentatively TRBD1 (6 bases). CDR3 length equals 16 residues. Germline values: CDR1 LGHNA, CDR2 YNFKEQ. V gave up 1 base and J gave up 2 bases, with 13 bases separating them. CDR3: CASSQAGGQITDTQYF. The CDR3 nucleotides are TGTGCCAGCAGCCAAGCGGGCGGACAGATCACAGATACGCAGTATTTT.

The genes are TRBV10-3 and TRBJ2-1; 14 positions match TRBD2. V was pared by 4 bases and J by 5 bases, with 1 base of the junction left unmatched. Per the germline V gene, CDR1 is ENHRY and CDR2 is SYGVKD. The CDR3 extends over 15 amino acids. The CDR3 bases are TGTGCCATCAGTGGACTAGCGGGGGGGAACAATGAGCAGTTCTTC. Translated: CAISGLAGGNNEQFF.

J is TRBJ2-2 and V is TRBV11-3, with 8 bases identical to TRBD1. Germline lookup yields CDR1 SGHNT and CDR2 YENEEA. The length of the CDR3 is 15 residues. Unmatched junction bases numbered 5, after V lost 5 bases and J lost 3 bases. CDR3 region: CASSKNRGDTGELFF. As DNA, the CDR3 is TGTGCCAGCAGCAAAAACAGGGGGGACACCGGGGAGCTGTTTTTT.

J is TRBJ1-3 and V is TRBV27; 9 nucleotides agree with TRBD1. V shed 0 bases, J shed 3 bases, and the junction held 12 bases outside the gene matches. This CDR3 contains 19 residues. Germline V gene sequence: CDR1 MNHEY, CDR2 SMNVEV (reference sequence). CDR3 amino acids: CASSLSPFDRGSGGNTIYF. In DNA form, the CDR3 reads TGTGCCAGCAGTTTATCTCCCTTTGACAGGGGGTCGGGTGGAAACACCATATATTTT.

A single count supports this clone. The CDR3 sequence: CASSLENRGRLFF. The CDR3 DNA follows: TGTGCCAGCAGCTTGGAAAACAGGGGGCGACTGTTTTTT. The rearrangement joins TRBV5-4 to TRBJ1-4; 9 nucleotides line up with TRBD1. The CDR3 spans 13 residues. Unmatched junction bases numbered 4, after V lost 0 bases and J lost 13 bases. The V gene's germline CDR1 is SGHNT and CDR2 YYREEE (reference sequence).

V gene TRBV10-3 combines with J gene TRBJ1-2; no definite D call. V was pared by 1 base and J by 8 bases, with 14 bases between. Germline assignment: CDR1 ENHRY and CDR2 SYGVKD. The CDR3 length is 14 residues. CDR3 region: CAISEFDGGYGYTF. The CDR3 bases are TGTGCCATCAGTGAGTTTGACGGAGGCTACGGCTACACCTTC.

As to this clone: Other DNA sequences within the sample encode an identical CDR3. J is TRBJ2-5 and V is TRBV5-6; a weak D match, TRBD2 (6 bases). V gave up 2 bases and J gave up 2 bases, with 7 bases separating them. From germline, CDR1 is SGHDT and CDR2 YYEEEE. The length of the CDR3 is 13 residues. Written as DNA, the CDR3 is TGTGCCAGCAGCTTTAGCGGACAAGAGACCCAGTACTTC. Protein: CASSFSGQETQYF.

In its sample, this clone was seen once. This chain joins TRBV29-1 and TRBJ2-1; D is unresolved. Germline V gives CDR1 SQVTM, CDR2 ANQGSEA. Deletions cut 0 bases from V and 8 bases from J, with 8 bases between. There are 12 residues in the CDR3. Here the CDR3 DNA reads TGCAGCGTTGAAGATCTAAGAGATGAGCAGTTCTTC. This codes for CSVEDLRDEQFF.

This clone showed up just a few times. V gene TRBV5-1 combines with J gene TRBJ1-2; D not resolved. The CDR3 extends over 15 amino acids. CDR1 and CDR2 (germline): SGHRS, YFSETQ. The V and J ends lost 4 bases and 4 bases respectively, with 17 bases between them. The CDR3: CASSASGSGGYGYTF. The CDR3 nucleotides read TGCGCCAGCAGCGCCTCGGGGTCTGGTGGCTATGGCTACACCTTC. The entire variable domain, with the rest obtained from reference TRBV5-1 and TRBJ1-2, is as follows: KAGVTQTPRYLIKTRGQQVTLSCSPISGHRSVSWYQQTPGQGLQFLFEYFSETQRNKGNFPGRFSGRQFSNSRSEMNVSTLELGDSALYLCASSASGSGGYGYTFGSGTRLTVV.

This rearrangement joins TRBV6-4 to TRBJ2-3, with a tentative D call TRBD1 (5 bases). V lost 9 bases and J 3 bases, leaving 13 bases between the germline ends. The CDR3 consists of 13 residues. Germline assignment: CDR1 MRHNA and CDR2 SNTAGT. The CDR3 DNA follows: TGTGCCAGGCAGGGTTTGATTACAGATACGCAGTATTTT. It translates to CARQGLITDTQYF.

The CDR3 region has the DNA TGCGCCAGCAGGACGTCGACAGGGTGGGAGGAGCTGTTTTTT. This encodes CASRTSTGWEELFF. This sequence joins TRBV5-1 and TRBJ2-2; TRBD1 agrees at 7 bases. Germline CDR1 is SGHRS and CDR2 is YFSETQ. Unmatched junction bases numbered 11, after V lost 5 bases and J lost 10 bases. The CDR3 sequence is 14 residues long.

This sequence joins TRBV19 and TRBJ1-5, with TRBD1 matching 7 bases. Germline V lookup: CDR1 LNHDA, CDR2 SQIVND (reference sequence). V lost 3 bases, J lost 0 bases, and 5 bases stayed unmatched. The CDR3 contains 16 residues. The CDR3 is CASSIQGQISNQPQHF. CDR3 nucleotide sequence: TGTGCCAGTAGTATTCAGGGACAGATTAGCAATCAGCCCCAGCATTTT.